These T cell receptor beta chains were read from a single sample in a study of T cell repertoires in aging, cancer and after chemotherapy. Each CDR3 protein gets one entry after TCRdb re-called the multiplex PCR reads with MiXCR. The table shows about 2,400 distinct CDR3 sequences, with less than 25% occurring only once. Sequenced sample: blood. Receptors originate from a human donor with a solid tumor. CDR3s include the opening cysteine and the closing phenylalanine or tryptophan. Each record gives: clone size, V gene, J gene, D gene, CDR3 length, CDR3 DNA, CDR3 protein. A D gene is named only where the DNA matches it firmly. Size is omitted from some rows. Given values are once, few, many or a class for expanded clones.

clone_size: NA
v_call: TRBV6-1
j_call: TRBJ1-2
d_call: TRBD1
cdr3_length: 14
cdr3_nt: TGTGCCAGCAGTCAGGGGCCAGGGGGACGGGGCTACACCTTC
cdr3_aa: CASSQGPGGRGYTF

clone_size: few
v_call: TRBV20-1
j_call: TRBJ1-1
d_call: NA
cdr3_length: 14
cdr3_nt: TGCAGTGCTAGAGATCGGGGGGCTCATACTGAAGCTTTCTTT
cdr3_aa: CSARDRGAHTEAFF

clone_size: NA
v_call: TRBV7-6
j_call: TRBJ2-1
d_call: TRBD2
cdr3_length: 21
cdr3_nt: TGTGCCAGCAGCTTAGCTTTAGGACTAGCGGGGGACCCTTGGACGCCGAATGAGCAGTTCTTC
cdr3_aa: CASSLALGLAGDPWTPNEQFF

clone_size: NA
v_call: TRBV30
j_call: TRBJ1-4
d_call: NA
cdr3_length: 13
cdr3_nt: TGTGCCTGGAGTAACTCGGTGGATGAAAAACTGTTTTTT
cdr3_aa: CAWSNSVDEKLFF

clone_size: NA
v_call: TRBV4-1
j_call: TRBJ2-2
d_call: TRBD2
cdr3_length: 15
cdr3_nt: TGCGCCAGCAGCCGGCGGGAGGGGCAATTCGGGGAGCTGTTTTTT
cdr3_aa: CASSRREGQFGELFF

clone_size: NA
v_call: TRBV19
j_call: TRBJ2-6
d_call: TRBD1
cdr3_length: 17
cdr3_nt: TGTGCCAGTAGTAATAAGGGGGCCGGCACTGGGGCCAACGTCCTGACTTTC
cdr3_aa: CASSNKGAGTGANVLTF

clone_size: few
v_call: TRBV12-3/TRBV12-4
j_call: TRBJ1-2
d_call: NA
cdr3_length: 16
cdr3_nt: TGTGCCAGCAGTGTACTCAGCAGGGTACCCAACTATGGCTACACCTTC
cdr3_aa: CASSVLSRVPNYGYTF

clone_size: few
v_call: TRBV11-2
j_call: TRBJ2-1
d_call: TRBD2
cdr3_length: 16
cdr3_nt: TGTGCCAGCAGCTCACGACTAGCGGGAGTCTACAATGAGCAGTTCTTC
cdr3_aa: CASSSRLAGVYNEQFF

clone_size: NA
v_call: TRBV7-6
j_call: TRBJ1-1
d_call: TRBD1
cdr3_length: 16
cdr3_nt: TGTGCCAGCAGTGCGTACAGGGGGGTCATGAACACTGAAGCTTTCTTT
cdr3_aa: CASSAYRGVMNTEAFF

clone_size: NA
v_call: TRBV4-1
j_call: TRBJ1-1
d_call: NA
cdr3_length: 16
cdr3_nt: TGCGCCAGCAGCCAAGAGGCCGCGCAGCGTTACACTGAAGCTTTCTTT
cdr3_aa: CASSQEAAQRYTEAFF